This T cell receptor beta chain was recovered during a study of vaccination and CD4 T cells after COVID-19 (dated by TCRdb to the early 2020s). In the study overall: Six males and four females were included in the convalescent cohort, with two Hispanic individuals, seven Caucasians, two Asians and one multiracial person represented. Two doses of either the Pfizer-BioNTech BNT162b2 vaccine (n=8) or the Moderna mRNA-1273 vaccine (n=2) were administered to participants. Post-COVID blood samples were collected from convalescent patients a median of around 100 days after diagnosis, with a range of roughly 30 to 161 days. Post-vaccine blood samples were taken a median of 72 days after the second vaccine dose, with a range of about 13 to 250 days. Overlapping spike peptide pools from SARS-CoV-2 and from the common cold coronaviruses HCoV-NL63, HCoV-OC43 and HCoV-229E were used as culture stimuli. Control cultures received a CEFX viral epitope pool as the positive control, an HIV-1 Nef peptide pool as the negative control, or no peptide. In 10 COVID-19 convalescent patients and 4 infection-naive healthy vaccine recipients, researchers compared the spike-specific CD4+ TCR repertoire from before mRNA vaccination with the repertoire from after.

Libraries were prepared through PCR. At the Johns Hopkins FTIC core, DNA from the cultured CD4+ T cells underwent TCR sequencing with the Oncomine TCR Beta short-read assay. Genomic DNA was extracted from the cultured CD4+ T cells with the QIAamp micro DNA kit. Oncomine TCR Beta libraries from cultured CD4+ T cells were pooled with unique dual indexes and sequenced on an Illumina iSeq 100. The study's own analysis went as follows. Non-productive sequences were filtered out, and CDR3s that did not start with C, did not end with F or W, or were shorter than 7 amino acids were discarded. Antigen-specific clonotypes were identified with the MANAFEST web application by comparing peptide-stimulated wells with reference and other culture wells. For a clone to be called positive, the clone needed an FDR below 0.05, an odds ratio above 5, and a productive frequency above 0.1% in at least two of three replicate wells. Cross-reactive clonotypes were defined as significantly expanded in both SARS-CoV-2 spike wells and at least one common cold coronavirus spike condition. Similarity between CDR3 sequences was evaluated in R version 3.6.1 using Levenshtein distances (stringdist) and unrooted phylogenetic trees (ape). TCRdb cleaned the public reads at Q25 with fastp, built clones with MiXCR and kept in-frame beta chains. Each record represents a unique CDR3 protein, reported with the most common genes and DNA among its rows. The authors' filters were not applied to this entry. This sample comprises 15,000 to 20,000 distinct CDR3 sequences, roughly 78% of them detected only once. About a sixth of the sample rests with the top ten.

Notes on this clonotype: Its specific antigen is unknown. No much larger clonotype is one base removed from it; base qualities were not supplied.

Deletion took 4 bases off V and 6 bases off J, with a span of 9 bases between the germline ends. Looking up the germline V gene yields CDR1 SGHNT and CDR2 YENEEA. The CDR3 runs 12 residues from the cysteine to the phenylalanine. The only DNA kept is the CDR3, 36 bases in frame from the first base. The sample's treatment or condition label is to be understood as: roughly ten-day PBMC culture with coronavirus spike peptide pools or control peptides (ViraFEST assay). The ViraFEST assay, used in the study, expanded antigen-specific T cells with peptide pools and then identified the expanded clonotypes through TCR sequencing. Negative nucleocapsid antibody tests before and after vaccination confirmed that the healthy vaccine recipients had no prior SARS-CoV-2 infection. Around 2 million PBMCs per well were cultured in IMDM with approximately 5% human AB serum and about 9.2 IU/ml IL-2, plus 10 ug/ml peptide pools. On days 3 and 7, half of the culture medium was replaced with fresh IL-2-containing medium. CD4+ T cells were isolated after approximately ten days of culture through negative selection using the EasySep CD4+ T cell isolation kit. Ficoll-Paque Plus gradient centrifugation was used to isolate PBMCs from whole blood, and the isolated PBMCs were then either used fresh or cryopreserved at -140C. Each culture condition was generally run in triplicate wells.

General study outcomes and caveats: Among convalescent patients, a median around 89% of the SARS-CoV-2-reactive clones seen after vaccination appeared only after vaccination, which suggests priming specific to the vaccine. The study included relatively few convalescent patients and did not analyze early timepoints after natural infection. Although the median number of SARS-CoV-2-reactive clonotypes went up from around 19 after infection to around 40 after vaccination, the increase was not significant. In convalescent patients, nearly all vaccine-specific clones (304 of 307) were found to be mono-reactive for SARS-CoV-2 spike rather than cross-reactive with common cold coronaviruses.

The sequencing used CD4+ T cells from blood, cultured in vitro, collected after SARS-CoV-2 vaccination. The clonotype was recovered from a human donor who received a COVID-19 vaccine. The V gene is TRBV11-3 and the J gene is TRBJ1-2, with the D gene uncertain. Read as DNA, the sequence is TGTGCCAGCAGCTCAAAGTGGGATGGCTACACCTTC. This sequence encodes CASSSKWDGYTF.